This T cell receptor beta chain was captured by sequencing in a study of T-cell memory formation after mild COVID-19. General study points: CD4+ contracting clones were mainly CM and EM; CD8+ ones, EMRA.

Sample barcodes and UMIs were carried by the TCR alpha and TCR beta cDNA libraries that 5'RACE generated with constant-segment primers. TCRdb ran MiXCR on the 5' RACE reads and lists one entry per CDR3 protein. Counted here are about 340,000 distinct CDR3 sequences, 10% to 15% occurring once; the ten biggest clones make up about 20%. Turning to this clonotype: As yet, its antigen is unknown. At one boundary the junction diverges from the germline segment, which might be a read error.

CDR3 length: 11 amino acids. Germline CDR1 is SQVTM and CDR2 is ANQGSEA. The TCR was taken from a man younger than 30 who had mild COVID-19 (a few samples of this study predate the infection). Cell type and time point are not known. The chain carries TRBV29-1 and TRBJ2-2, with D possibly matching TRBD2 (5 bases). The sequenced sample consisted of PBMCs or a T cell subset sorted from them (not recorded which). In DNA, the CDR3 is TGCAGCGCCTCGTACACCGGGGAGCTGTTTTTC. It translates to CSASYTGELFF.